This TCR beta chain emerged from a study of blood T cell repertoires in COVID-19. Overall study: COVID-19 samples, acute and convalescent, were from the United States, Italy and Spain.

Generated by immunoSEQ multiplex PCR, the TCRdb table keeps only in-frame clones and is missing some. The table includes tens of thousands of clones, roughly 84% detected once. V shed 3 bases and J 4 bases; nucleotides not matched to a gene: 6. The germline CDR1 and CDR2 sequences are SGDLS and YYNGEE. There are 15 residues in the CDR3. The sequence came from a man between 65 and 85 years old with active COVID-19. The chain couples TRBV9 to TRBJ2-7; 11 bases align to TRBD2. The sequencing input was peripheral blood. CDR3 nucleotides: TGTGCCAGCAGCGCGTCTAGCGGGGGGCAATACGAGCAGTACTTC. Encoded protein: CASSASSGGQYEQYF.